This T cell receptor beta chain was sequenced for a study of shared T cell receptors in the human thymus. Sequenced by immunoSEQ multiplex PCR; TCRdb stores in-frame clones only, minus some. Found here are about 660,000 clones, approximately 87% of them singletons; the top ten hold roughly 0.0089%. V was pared by 3 bases and J by 1 base, with 9 bases between. The germline gives CDR1 GTSNPN, CDR2 SVGIG (reference sequence). The CDR3 length is 14 residues. These data were also filed under a second study, of human thymus T cells. This second study says: Related work showed strongly overlapping thymic repertoires across unrelated individuals.

Source material: thymocytes. The receptor's source is a boy in the first two years of life with a congenital heart defect. The chain couples TRBV30 to TRBJ1-4; D is uncertain. The CDR3 DNA reads TGTGCCTGGAGAAAGGGAGTAACTAATGAAAAACTGTTTTTT. Translating gives CAWRKGVTNEKLFF.